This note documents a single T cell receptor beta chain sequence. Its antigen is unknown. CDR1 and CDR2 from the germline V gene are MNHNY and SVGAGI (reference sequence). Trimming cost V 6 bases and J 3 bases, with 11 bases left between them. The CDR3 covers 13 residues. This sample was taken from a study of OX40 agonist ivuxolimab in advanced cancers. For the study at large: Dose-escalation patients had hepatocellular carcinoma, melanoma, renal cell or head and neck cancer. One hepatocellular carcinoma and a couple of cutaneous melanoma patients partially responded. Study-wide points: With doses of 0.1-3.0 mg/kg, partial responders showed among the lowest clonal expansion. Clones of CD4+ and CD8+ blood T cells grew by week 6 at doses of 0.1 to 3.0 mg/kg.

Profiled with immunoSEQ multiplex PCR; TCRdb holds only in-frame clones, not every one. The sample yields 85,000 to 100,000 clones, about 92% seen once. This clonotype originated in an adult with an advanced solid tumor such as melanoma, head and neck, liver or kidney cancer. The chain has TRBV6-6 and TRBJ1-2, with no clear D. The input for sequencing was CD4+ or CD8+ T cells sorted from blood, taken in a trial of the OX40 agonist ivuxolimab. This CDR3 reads CASREQGDYGYTF. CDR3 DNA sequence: TGTGCCAGCAGGGAACAAGGAGACTATGGCTACACCTTC.